This T cell receptor (beta chain) was obtained from a study of blood T cell repertoires in COVID-19. Study context: The United States, Italy and Spain were the sources of the acute and convalescent COVID-19 samples.

V was cut by 0 bases and J by 1 base, with 7 bases left in between. There are 14 residues in the CDR3. CDR1 is PRHDT and CDR2 is FYEKMQ in the germline V gene (reference sequence). Per the authors' pipeline: Counts of nucleated cells, estimated from reference gene primer amplification, were obtained. Data came from immunoSEQ multiplex PCR; TCRdb stores just in-frame clones and leaves some out. D and trimming were read from the DNA, whereas the V and J calls and clone size are those reported in that table. The data show hundreds of thousands of clones, roughly 85% seen once. The material sequenced was peripheral blood. This sequence originates from a man between 40 and 49 years old with acute or convalescent COVID-19. The chain employs TRBV13 and TRBJ2-7, with D unresolved. CDR3 nucleotide sequence: TGTGCCAGCAGCTTAGGGCAGGCGTCCTACGAGCAGTACTTC. Translated: CASSLGQASYEQYF.